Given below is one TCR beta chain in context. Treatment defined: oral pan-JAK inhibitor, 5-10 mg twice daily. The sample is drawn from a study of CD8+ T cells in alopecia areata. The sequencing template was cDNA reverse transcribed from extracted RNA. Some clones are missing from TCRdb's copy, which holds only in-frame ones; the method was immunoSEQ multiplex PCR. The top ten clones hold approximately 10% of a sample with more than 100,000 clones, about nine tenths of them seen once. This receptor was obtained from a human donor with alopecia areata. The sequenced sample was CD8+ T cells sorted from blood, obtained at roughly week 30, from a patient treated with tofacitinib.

This chain's CDR3 is CASSLTGAGGQPQHF. In DNA, the CDR3 is TGTGCCAGCAGTCTGACAGGGGCGGGTGGTCAGCCCCAGCATTTT. This rearrangement joins TRBV27 to TRBJ1-5, with 8 bases aligning to TRBD1. This CDR3 is built from 15 residues. With V trimmed by 5 bases and J by 6 bases, 9 bases remained unmatched. CDR1 is MNHEY, CDR2 SMNVEV, per germline (reference sequence).